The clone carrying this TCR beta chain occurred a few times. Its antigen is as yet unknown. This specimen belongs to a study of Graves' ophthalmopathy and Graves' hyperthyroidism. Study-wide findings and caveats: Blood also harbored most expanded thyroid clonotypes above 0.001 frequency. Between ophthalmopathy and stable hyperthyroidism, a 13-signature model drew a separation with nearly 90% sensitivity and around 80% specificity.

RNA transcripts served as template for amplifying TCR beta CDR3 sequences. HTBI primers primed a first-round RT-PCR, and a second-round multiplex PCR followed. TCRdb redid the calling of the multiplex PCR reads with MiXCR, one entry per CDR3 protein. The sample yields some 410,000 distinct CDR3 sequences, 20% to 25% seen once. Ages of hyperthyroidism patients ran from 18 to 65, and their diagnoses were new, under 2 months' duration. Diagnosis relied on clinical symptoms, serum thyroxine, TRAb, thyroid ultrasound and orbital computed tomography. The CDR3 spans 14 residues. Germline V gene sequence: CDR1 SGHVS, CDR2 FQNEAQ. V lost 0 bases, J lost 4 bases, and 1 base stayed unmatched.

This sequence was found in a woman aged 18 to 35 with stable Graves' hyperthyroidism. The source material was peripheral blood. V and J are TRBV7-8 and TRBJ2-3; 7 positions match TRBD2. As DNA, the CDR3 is TGTGCCAGCAGCTTAGCCGGACTAGCAGATACGCAGTATTTT. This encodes CASSLAGLADTQYF. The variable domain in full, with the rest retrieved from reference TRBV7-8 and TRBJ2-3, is GAGVSQSPRYKVAKRGQDVALRCDPISGHVSLFWYQQALGQGPEFLTYFQNEAQLDKSGLPSDRFFAERPEGSVSTLKIQRTQQEDSAVYLCASSLAGLADTQYFGPGTRLTVL.